This entry lists 9 T cell receptor beta chains sequenced from one sample in a study of T-cell reconstitution after alpha-beta-depleted transplantation in children. As it was prepared, the TCRbeta library received unique molecular identifiers. In TCRdb, the PCR reads were re-called with MiXCR into one record per CDR3 protein. The data hold about 120,000 distinct CDR3 sequences, with 10% to 13% observed a single time. The sample consisted of PBMCs from the stem cell graft donor, taken from the stem cell graft. These receptors originate from a human donor who donated a stem cell graft to a child with acute lymphoblastic leukemia.

This clonotype appeared many times. CDR3 DNA: TGTGCCAGCAGCTATTGGGACAGACCGAGTAGTTTCTCCTACAATGAGCAGTTCTTC. Translating it yields CASSYWDRPSSFSYNEQFF. The V call is TRBV9, the J call TRBJ2-1, with 7 positions matching TRBD1. Germline V gives CDR1 SGDLS, CDR2 YYNGEE. The trim removed 4 bases at V and 0 bases at J, leaving 16 bases unmatched. This CDR3 is 19 amino acids long.

This clonotype has a count of ten or more. The chain employs TRBV6-2 or TRBV6-3 and TRBJ1-5; a weak D match, TRBD1 (5 bases). Germline lookup yields CDR1 MNHEY and CDR2 SVGEGT. Trimming took 5 bases from V and 0 from J, leaving 17 bases between them. This CDR3 contains 17 residues. CDR3 bases: TGTGCCAGCAGTCCCGATCCAGGGACCTTTAGCAATCAGCCCCAGCATTTT. Residues: CASSPDPGTFSNQPQHF.

At least ten counts were recorded for this clonotype. The chain joins TRBV12-3 or TRBV12-4 to TRBJ1-6; TRBD1 aligns across 9 bases. The CDR3 covers 14 residues. The V segment lost 6 bases and the J segment 7 bases; nucleotides outside the gene matches: 4. The CDR3 spells CASSPGQGNSPLHF. The CDR3 DNA sequence: TGTGCCAGCAGCCCTGGACAGGGGAATTCACCCCTCCACTTT.

This clonotype occurred many times. This chain joins TRBV5-1 and TRBJ2-5; no reliable D call. Germline CDR1 is SGHRS and CDR2 is YFSETQ. The germline V and J ends were trimmed by 4 bases and 5 bases, with 12 bases remaining between them. This CDR3 has 13 amino acids. The CDR3 DNA follows: TGCGCCAGCAGCCCTGCACAGAGGGAGACCCAGTACTTC. Residues: CASSPAQRETQYF. The entire variable domain, with the rest obtained from reference TRBV5-1 and TRBJ2-5, is as follows: KAGVTQTPRYLIKTRGQQVTLSCSPISGHRSVSWYQQTPGQGLQFLFEYFSETQRNKGNFPGRFSGRQFSNSRSEMNVSTLELGDSALYLCASSPAQRETQYFGPGTRLLVL.

This clonotype was recorded at least ten times. The V and J genes are TRBV6-5 and TRBJ1-1; D is unresolved. The V end lost 7 bases, the J end lost 0 bases, and 15 bases lay between the germline ends. Per the germline V gene, CDR1 is MNHEY and CDR2 is SVGAGI. The CDR3 length is 15 residues. The CDR3 nucleotides are TGTGCCAGCACCGGTCGGGAGGCTATGAACACTGAAGCTTTCTTT. It encodes CASTGREAMNTEAFF.

In this sample, this clonotype turned up many times. This chain uses TRBV5-6 with TRBJ1-1; 7 bases match TRBD1. The V gene end was trimmed by 2 bases and the J gene end by 3 bases; junction bases not matched to a gene: 4. The CDR3 spans 14 residues. Germline CDR1 is SGHDT and CDR2 is YYEEEE. The CDR3 region is CASSFNRGDTEAFF. CDR3 nucleotide sequence: TGTGCCAGCAGCTTTAACAGGGGCGACACTGAAGCTTTCTTT.

This clonotype was detected many times. V gene TRBV10-3 combines with J gene TRBJ1-2; 9 bases map to TRBD1. After removal of 4 bases from V and 6 bases from J, the junction contained 0 bases not matched to a gene. This CDR3 contains 12 residues. Per the germline V gene, CDR1 is ENHRY and CDR2 is SYGVKD. CDR3 protein: CAISGTGDGYTF. The CDR3 coding sequence is TGTGCCATCAGTGGGACAGGGGATGGCTACACCTTC.

This clonotype occurred many times. The CDR3 DNA reads TGTGCCAGCAGCGCCGAGGGCTCGGGGGCTGCGAACACCGGGGAGCTGTTTTTT. Translating gives CASSAEGSGAANTGELFF. The chain employs TRBV9 and TRBJ2-2; D is possibly TRBD1 or TRBD2 (6 bases each). The germline V and J ends were trimmed by 3 bases and 0 bases, with 18 bases remaining between them. The CDR3 extends over 18 amino acids. Germline V gene lookup returns CDR1 SGDLS and CDR2 YYNGEE. The variable domain in full, with the rest retrieved from reference TRBV9 and TRBJ2-2, is DSGVTQTPKHLITATGQRVTLRCSPRSGDLSVYWYQQSLDQGLQFLIQYYNGEERAKGNILERFSAQQFPDLHSELNLSSLELGDSALYFCASSAEGSGAANTGELFFGEGSRLTVL.

This clonotype was observed many times. The chain is built from TRBV12-3 or TRBV12-4 and TRBJ2-5, with TRBD2 matching over 8 bases. The length of the CDR3 is 16 residues. V lost 4 bases to trimming and J lost 2 bases; unmatched junction nucleotides: 9. CDR3 residues: CASSSPWVAGQETQYF. The DNA of the CDR3 is TGTGCCAGCAGTTCTCCTTGGGTAGCGGGGCAAGAGACCCAGTACTTC.